One TCR beta chain is described in this entry. The J segment lost 4 bases and the V segment lost 5 bases, leaving 6 bases of the junction unmatched. Germline V gives CDR1 PRHDT, CDR2 FYEKMQ (reference sequence). This CDR3 has 14 amino acids. This specimen belongs to a study of shared clonotypes between healthy human individuals. Naivety among CD8 cells was defined by CD45RO negativity and positive CCR7 selection, thereby excluding terminally differentiated effector memory CD45RA+ cells. TCRdb's table, derived via immunoSEQ multiplex PCR, lists solely in-frame clones and lacks some. Among about 2 million clones listed, roughly 94% were seen once.

The clonotype comes from a man aged 18 to 29 in good health. V usage is TRBV13 and J usage is TRBJ2-7; 9 nucleotides agree with TRBD1. Sequencing used naive CD8+ T cells sorted from blood. CDR3 DNA sequence: TGTGCCAGCAGCCCAGGGACAGGGATATACGAGCAGTACTTC. Residues: CASSPGTGIYEQYF.